These 23 T cell receptor beta chains came from one sample sequenced in a study of human T cells and chemical hapten exposure. A single record per CDR3 protein comes from TCRdb applying MiXCR to the RACE reads. The sample has nearly 110,000 distinct CDR3 sequences, about 12% seen once. Noted time point: pre-sensitization, week 0. Specified treatment: therapeutic diphenylcyclopropenone sensitization with weekly scalp DPC. This specimen consisted of whole blood, obtained in connection with sensitization to the hapten diphenylcyclopropenone (DPC). Every receptor here comes from a woman in her 50s with alopecia areata. Some clones in this sample may be carry-over from other donors' samples.

The chain joins TRBV19 to TRBJ2-7; TRBD1 matches at 7 bases. CDR3 length: 12 amino acids. Looked up from germline, CDR1 is LNHDA and CDR2 is SQIVND (reference sequence). J was trimmed by 5 bases and V by 8 bases; bases with no gene match: 6. CDR3 coding DNA: TGTGCCAGTCGAGGAGACAGGGACGAGCAGTACTTC. Translating it yields CASRGDRDEQYF. The full variable domain, in which reference TRBV19 and TRBJ2-7 provide the parts outside the CDR3, is DGGITQSPKYLFRKEGQNVTLSCEQNLNHDAMYWYRQDPGQGLRLIYYSQIVNDFQKGDIAEGYSVSREKKESFPLTVTSAQKNPTAFYLCASRGDRDEQYFGPGTRLTVT.

This rearrangement joins TRBV28 to TRBJ1-5; TRBD1 is a possible D gene (6 bases). The CDR3 spans 13 residues. Germline V CDR1 and CDR2: MDHEN, SYDVKM. Trimming left V 11 bases short and J 7 bases short, with 18 bases between. CDR3 nucleotide sequence: TGTGCCGCAAACGGGGGCGCAGGCCAGCCCCAGCATTTT. Translation gives CAANGGAGQPQHF.

This clonotype was seen a handful of times. The rearrangement links TRBV5-1 to TRBJ2-5; 8 positions agree with TRBD2. Germline lookup yields CDR1 SGHRS and CDR2 YFSETQ. The V and J ends lost 3 bases and 2 bases, in that order; junction bases with no gene match: 9. This CDR3 is built from 16 residues. DNA of the CDR3: TGCGCCAGCAGCTACCTTAGCGGGGACCTGCAAGAGACCCAGTACTTC. It is translated as CASSYLSGDLQETQYF.

This clonotype has a handful of counts. The V call is TRBV7-9, the J call TRBJ2-1; D possibly corresponds to TRBD2 (5 bases). Germline V gene sequence: CDR1 SEHNR, CDR2 FQNEAQ (reference sequence). Trimming removed 8 bases from V and 9 bases from J, with 23 bases in between. The CDR3 spans 15 residues. The CDR3, as DNA: TGTGCCAGCCGGACTTGGACCGACCAAGAGGTTGAGCAGTTCTTC. As protein: CASRTWTDQEVEQFF.

In its sample, this clonotype was seen a few times. The chain links TRBV29-1 to TRBJ1-2, with 7 bases fitting TRBD1. The CDR3 runs 14 residues. V dropped 6 bases and J dropped 7; count of bases not matched to a gene: 14. Germline values: CDR1 SQVTM, CDR2 ANQGSEA. The CDR3 region has the DNA TGCAGCGTCCAAACAGGGGATGCAGCTGCTGGCTACACCTTC. Protein sequence: CSVQTGDAAAGYTF.

This clonotype was found a few times. V is TRBV20-1 and J is TRBJ1-6, with 8 bases lining up with TRBD1. J was trimmed by 2 bases and V by 6 bases; bases with no gene match: 6. Per germline, CDR1 DFQATT and CDR2 SNEGSKA (reference sequence). The CDR3 spans 15 residues. Here the CDR3 DNA reads TGCAGTGCCAAGGTACAGGGGGCCTATAATTCACCCCTCCACTTT. Its protein is CSAKVQGAYNSPLHF.

This clonotype was recorded once. The junction differs from germline at one of its ends, possibly a read error. The chain recombines TRBV28 with TRBJ2-3; the D gene could be TRBD1 or TRBD2 (5 bases each). The CDR3 is 16 amino acids. Germline values: CDR1 MDHEN, CDR2 SYDVKM. The CDR3 reads CASSLWGESGTGTQYF. Written as DNA, the CDR3 is TGTGCCAGCAGTTTATGGGGGGAGAGTGGTACAGGTACGCAGTATTTT.

This clonotype was counted between two and nine times. The chain links TRBV12-3 or TRBV12-4 to TRBJ1-1; tentatively, D is TRBD1 (5 bases). V lost 5 bases, J lost 3 bases, and 16 bases lay in between. The CDR3 totals 15 residues. For the CDR3, the DNA is TGTGCCAGCAGTCCCCCGCGGGGGGAGGACACTGAAGCTTTCTTT. Protein: CASSPPRGEDTEAFF.

This clonotype was detected only a few times. In nucleotides, the CDR3 is TGCAGCGATAGCGGGGGACCCTACAATGAGCAGTTCTTC. Its protein is CSDSGGPYNEQFF. The V call is TRBV29-1, the J call TRBJ2-1, with TRBD2 matching over 9 bases. The germline V gene encodes CDR1 SQVTM and CDR2 ANQGSEA. J lost 2 bases, V lost 7 bases, and 3 bases had no gene match. The CDR3 contains 13 residues.

This clonotype has more than one count but fewer than ten. This chain joins TRBV12-3 or TRBV12-4 and TRBJ2-1; D is undetermined. Trimming left V 4 bases short and J 3 bases short, with 10 bases between. The CDR3 totals 14 residues. CDR3 protein: CASSSPGLYNEQFF. CDR3 in DNA: TGTGCCAGCAGTTCCCCGGGCCTCTACAATGAGCAGTTCTTC.

The rearrangement uses TRBV7-9 and TRBJ2-7; D might be TRBD2 (5 bases). Between the trimmed V and J ends, which lost 6 bases and 4 bases, there was a span of 16 bases. CDR3 length: 14 amino acids. The germline CDR1 and CDR2 sequences are SEHNR and FQNEAQ (reference sequence). This CDR3 reads CASRADGGSYEQYF. The CDR3 coding sequence is TGTGCCAGCAGAGCGGACGGCGGGTCGTACGAGCAGTACTTC.

This clonotype has just a few counts. The chain combines TRBV20-1 with TRBJ2-3; D may be TRBD2 (5 bases). Germline V gives CDR1 DFQATT, CDR2 SNEGSKA (reference sequence). This CDR3 spans 18 amino acids. Between the trimmed V and J ends, which lost 0 bases and 3 bases, there was a span of 22 bases. This chain's CDR3 is CSARDTTSGFIGTDTQYF. DNA of the CDR3: TGCAGTGCTAGAGACACCACTTCGGGATTTATTGGAACAGATACGCAGTATTTT.

The V gene is TRBV28, the J gene TRBJ1-5; D gene ambiguous. There are 14 residues in the CDR3. V lost 7 bases and J 0 bases, leaving 10 bases between the germline ends. Looked up from germline, CDR1 is MDHEN and CDR2 is SYDVKM. The CDR3 protein is CASNGWYSNQPQHF. The CDR3 DNA follows: TGTGCCAGCAACGGATGGTATAGCAATCAGCCCCAGCATTTT.

This clonotype was observed a few times. The rearrangement uses TRBV29-1 and TRBJ2-7; TRBD1 aligns across 10 bases. Per germline, CDR1 SQVTM and CDR2 ANQGSEA. CDR3 length: 13 amino acids. Trimming removed 1 base from V and 7 bases from J; junction bases left unmatched: 4. The DNA of the CDR3 is TGCAGCGTTGAAGTCGACAGGGGGCCGGAGCAGTACTTC. Translating gives CSVEVDRGPEQYF.

This clonotype has at least ten counts. The J gene is TRBJ2-2, the V gene TRBV11-2; 11 bases fit TRBD2. CDR3 size: 17 residues. The J segment lost 4 bases and the V segment lost 1 base, leaving 5 bases of the junction unmatched. Germline V gene lookup returns CDR1 SGHAT and CDR2 FQNNGV. The chain's CDR3 is CASSLVPGTSGTGELFF. Here the CDR3 DNA reads TGTGCCAGCAGCTTAGTACCCGGGACTAGCGGCACCGGGGAGCTGTTTTTT.

In this sample, this clonotype turned up a few times. The chain joins TRBV5-1 to TRBJ1-1; no clear D. This CDR3 has 14 amino acids. The V gene's germline CDR1 is SGHRS and CDR2 YFSETQ. V gave up 3 bases and J gave up 9 bases, with 18 bases separating them. Written as DNA, the CDR3 is TGCGCCAGCAGCTCAGGTGATTTATCTGGGAAAGCTTTCTTT. Protein product: CASSSGDLSGKAFF.

This chain connects TRBV29-1 to TRBJ2-3; D is possibly TRBD1 (6 bases). CDR3 length: 16 residues. V lost 3 bases, J lost 0 bases, and 16 bases lay in between. Germline V CDR1 and CDR2: SQVTM, ANQGSEA. CDR3 amino acids: CSVEVGGSSSTDTQYF. Written as DNA, the CDR3 is TGCAGCGTTGAGGTTGGGGGCAGCAGTAGCACAGATACGCAGTATTTT.

This clonotype showed up just a few times. The chain has TRBV6-2 or TRBV6-3 and TRBJ1-6; D not resolved. Trimming pared 11 bases from V and 9 bases from J, leaving 20 bases between. The CDR3 extends over 14 amino acids. Germline-derived CDR1 and CDR2 are MNHEY and SVGEGT. CDR3: CAATGPQWSSPLHF. For the CDR3, the DNA is TGTGCCGCCACCGGGCCCCAATGGAGTTCACCCCTCCACTTT.

The chain is built from TRBV12-3 or TRBV12-4 and TRBJ2-4, with 7 bases aligning to TRBD1. The CDR3 has 16 amino acids. V shed 6 bases and J 3 bases; nucleotides not matched to a gene: 11. DNA for the CDR3: TGTGCCAGCAGACCGACAGGGAGTCGAGGCAAAAACATTCAGTACTTC. Protein: CASRPTGSRGKNIQYF.

The sample holds many counts of this clonotype. The chain has TRBV20-1 and TRBJ2-2; the D call may be TRBD1 or TRBD2 (5 bases each). This CDR3 spans 14 amino acids. Trimming took off 4 bases at V and 3 bases at J, with 12 bases between the two ends. Germline loops: CDR1 DFQATT, CDR2 SNEGSKA (reference sequence). In DNA form, the CDR3 reads TGCAGTGCTAAGGGGACGGATTACACCGGGGAGCTGTTTTTT. Protein sequence: CSAKGTDYTGELFF.

This clonotype was seen only a few times. CDR3 loop: CASSPGGQVMRQPQHF. The CDR3 coding sequence is TGTGCCAGCTCACCCGGTGGGCAGGTCATGAGACAGCCCCAGCATTTT. The chain carries TRBV18 and TRBJ1-5, with D hard to call. The ends were cut back, 3 bases at V and 7 bases at J, with 19 bases in the middle. Per the germline V gene, CDR1 is KGHSH and CDR2 is LQKENI. This CDR3 has 16 amino acids.

This clonotype was picked up many times. The J gene is TRBJ2-2, the V gene TRBV7-2; D not resolved. The CDR3 runs 13 residues. Germline lookup yields CDR1 SGHTA and CDR2 FQGNSA. V was clipped by 3 bases and J by 7 bases, with 9 bases between them. The CDR3 reads CASSLNMIGELFF. In DNA form, the CDR3 reads TGTGCCAGCAGCTTGAACATGATCGGGGAGCTGTTTTTT.

There are a few counts of this clonotype. The chain carries TRBV7-2 and TRBJ2-1; D might be TRBD2 (5 bases). Germline V CDR1 and CDR2: SGHTA, FQGNSA. V gave up 4 bases and J gave up 5 bases, with 15 bases separating them. The CDR3 extends over 15 amino acids. CDR3 amino acids: CASSSRPLGNNEQFF. CDR3 bases: TGTGCCAGCAGCTCCAGACCACTAGGTAACAATGAGCAGTTCTTC.